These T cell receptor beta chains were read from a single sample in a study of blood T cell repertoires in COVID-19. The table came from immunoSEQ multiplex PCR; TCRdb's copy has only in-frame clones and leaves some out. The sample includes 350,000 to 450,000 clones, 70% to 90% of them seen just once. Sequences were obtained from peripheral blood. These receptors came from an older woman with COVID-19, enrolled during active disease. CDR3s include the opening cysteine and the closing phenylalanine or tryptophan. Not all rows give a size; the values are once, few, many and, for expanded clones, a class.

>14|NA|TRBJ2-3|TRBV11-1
CASSPTGFTDTQYF
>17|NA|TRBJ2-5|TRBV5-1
CASSLLLAGGIQETQYF
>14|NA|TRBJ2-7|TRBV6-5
CASRRDSTSYEQYF
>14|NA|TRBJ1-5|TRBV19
CASSGASLYQPQHF
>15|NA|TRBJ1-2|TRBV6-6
CASSPKTGRNYGYTF
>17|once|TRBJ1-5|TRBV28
CASRLKVGTLSNQPQHF
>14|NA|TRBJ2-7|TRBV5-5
CASSFVGSSYEQYF
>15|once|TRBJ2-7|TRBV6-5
CASSYSIGGVYEQYF
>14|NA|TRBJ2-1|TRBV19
CASSMRETYNEQFF
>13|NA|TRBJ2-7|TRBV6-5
CASDPRGYHEQYF
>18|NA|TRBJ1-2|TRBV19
CASSLERPSGQGTYGYTF
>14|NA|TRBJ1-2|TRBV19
CASSMGGGFYGYTF
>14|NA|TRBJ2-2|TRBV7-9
CASSLQGQPGELFF
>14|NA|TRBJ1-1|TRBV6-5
CASMISEMNTEAFF
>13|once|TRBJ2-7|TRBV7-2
CASSPGLAWQQYF
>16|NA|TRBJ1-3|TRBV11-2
CASSTRAGTGGNTIYF
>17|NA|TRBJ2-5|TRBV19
CASSTPGLAGGLVTQYF
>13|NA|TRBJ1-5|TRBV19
CASSSQEVQPQHF
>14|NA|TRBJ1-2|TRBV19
CASSTTGYRVGYTF
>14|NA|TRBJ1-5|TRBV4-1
CASSLQGADQPQHF
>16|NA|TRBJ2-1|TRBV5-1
CASSSQGLAAYNEQFF
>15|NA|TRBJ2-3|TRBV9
CASSGLPQATDTQYF
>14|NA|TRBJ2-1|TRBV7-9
CASSPDRGQVEQFF
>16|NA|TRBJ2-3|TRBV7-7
CASSLGRLGGTDTQYF
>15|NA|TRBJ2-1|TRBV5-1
CASSRLSNSDNEQFF
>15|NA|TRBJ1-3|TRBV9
CASSVGQLSGNTIYF
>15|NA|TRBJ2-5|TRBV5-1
CASSLTRGSLETQYF
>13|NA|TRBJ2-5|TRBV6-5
CASSRRIEETQYF
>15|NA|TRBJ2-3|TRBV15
CATSRATGGRGTQYF
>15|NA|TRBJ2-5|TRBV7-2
CASSLAGHLQETQYF
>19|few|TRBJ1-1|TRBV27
CASSLSGRGTSRRDTEAFF
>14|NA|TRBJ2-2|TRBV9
CASSTRTGAGELFF
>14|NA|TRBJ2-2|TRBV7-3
CASSLQDSTGELFF
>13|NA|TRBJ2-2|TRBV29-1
CSVRGQNTGELFF
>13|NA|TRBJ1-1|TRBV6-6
CAAGYAPGTEAFF
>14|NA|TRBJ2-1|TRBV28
CARGPWGGAREQFF
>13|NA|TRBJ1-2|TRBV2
CASSDRPVYGYTF
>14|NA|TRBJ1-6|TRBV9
CASSARRENSPLHF
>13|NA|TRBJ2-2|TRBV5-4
CASSFRGPGELFF
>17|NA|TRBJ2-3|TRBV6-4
CASRGTAQGSSTDTQYF
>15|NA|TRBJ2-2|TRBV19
CASSLTGGRTGELFF
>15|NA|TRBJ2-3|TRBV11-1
CASSLLQGATDTQYF
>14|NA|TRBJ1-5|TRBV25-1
CASSELGGNQPQHF
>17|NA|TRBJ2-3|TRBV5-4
CASSLAGGGGSGDTQYF
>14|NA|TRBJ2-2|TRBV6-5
CASRLAANTGELFF
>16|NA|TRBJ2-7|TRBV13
CASSSSGGGLSYEQYF
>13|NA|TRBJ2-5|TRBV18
CASSPESLWTQYF
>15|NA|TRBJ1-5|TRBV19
CASSLQGAQFQPQHF
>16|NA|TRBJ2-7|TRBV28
CASSLGFRQASYEQYF
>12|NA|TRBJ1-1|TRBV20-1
CSASGGRVEAFF
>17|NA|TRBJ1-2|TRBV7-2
CASSFPPSRADNYGYTF
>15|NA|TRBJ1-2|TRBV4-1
CASSQGPGSNYGYTF
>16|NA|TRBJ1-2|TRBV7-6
CASTAGTGGPNYGYTF
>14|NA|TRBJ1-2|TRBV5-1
CASSLWARDYGYTF
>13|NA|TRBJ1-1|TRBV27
CASSFGGDTEAFF